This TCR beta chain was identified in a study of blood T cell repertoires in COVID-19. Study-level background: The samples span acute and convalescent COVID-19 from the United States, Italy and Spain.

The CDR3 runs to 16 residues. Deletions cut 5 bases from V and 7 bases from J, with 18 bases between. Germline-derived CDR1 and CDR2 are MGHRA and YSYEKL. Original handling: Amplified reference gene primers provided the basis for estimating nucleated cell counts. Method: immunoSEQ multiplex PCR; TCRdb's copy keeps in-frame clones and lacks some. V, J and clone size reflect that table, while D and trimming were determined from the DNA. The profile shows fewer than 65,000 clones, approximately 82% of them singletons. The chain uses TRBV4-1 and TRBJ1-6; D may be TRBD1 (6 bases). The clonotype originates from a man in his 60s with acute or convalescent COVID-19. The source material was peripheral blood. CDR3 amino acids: CASSEITGISNSPLHF. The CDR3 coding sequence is TGCGCCAGCAGCGAGATCACAGGGATATCGAATTCACCCCTCCACTTT.